This TCR beta chain originates from a study of monozygotic twins with inflammatory bowel disease. Study-level findings and limits: Evidence failed to back one strong IBD-linked signal or clonotype. IBD patients showed reduced TCRbeta diversity (inverse Simpson) versus healthy co-twins.

Turning to this clonotype: What it binds is unknown.

cDNA for each sample came from eight separate reactions. Amplification used two nested PCRs: around 15 cycles, then around 9 cycles, on TCRalpha/TCRbeta cDNA. TCRdb reworked the 5' RACE reads into one entry per CDR3 protein, no DNA. In all, the sample yields 150,000 to 200,000 distinct CDR3 sequences. The CDR3 is 15 amino acids. The clonotype originates from a human donor with ulcerative colitis or Crohn's disease, or a healthy co-twin of an affected twin (not recorded which). The sample consisted of blood. The chain is built from TRBV6-7 and TRBJ2-3. TRBV6-7 is classed as an ORF, of uncertain function. The CDR3 spells CASSLSVGDTDTQYF.